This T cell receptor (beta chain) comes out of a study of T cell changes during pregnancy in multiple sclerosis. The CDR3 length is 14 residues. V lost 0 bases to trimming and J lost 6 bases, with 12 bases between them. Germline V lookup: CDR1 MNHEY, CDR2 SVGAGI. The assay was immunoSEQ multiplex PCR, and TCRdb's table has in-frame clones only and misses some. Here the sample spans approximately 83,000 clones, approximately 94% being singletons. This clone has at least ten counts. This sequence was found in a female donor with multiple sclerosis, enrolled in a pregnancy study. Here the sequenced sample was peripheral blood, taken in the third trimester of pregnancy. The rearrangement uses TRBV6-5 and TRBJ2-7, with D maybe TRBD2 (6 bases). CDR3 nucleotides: TGTGCCAGCAGTTACTCGTTGGCGGGAACCGAGCAGTACTTC. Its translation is CASSYSLAGTEQYF.